This T cell receptor beta chain was captured by sequencing in a study of tumor-infiltrating lymphocytes in primary liver carcinoma. At the level of the study: Surgical resection was used to treat these primary liver carcinoma patients. Among the tumors, stages were T1-T3 N0M0 and sizes roughly 4.2 to 11 cm. Points from the study as a whole: Tumor tissue displayed a significantly greater top-250-clone fraction than blood (p = 0.039).

A constant-region primer primed TCR beta cDNA synthesis from 400 to 600 ng of total RNA. It was through three nested multiplex PCR rounds of slightly modified ARM-PCR that TCR beta libraries arose. Forward primers for TRBV1-TRBV30 and a C-beta reverse primer served the first two PCR rounds, at about 10 cycles each. TCRdb re-derived calls from the multiplex PCR reads in MiXCR, one entry per CDR3 protein. The repertoire consists of hundreds of thousands of distinct CDR3 sequences, with 50% to 70% occurring once and the leading ten covering about 8.4%. Alongside blood RNA obtained from unsorted whole blood, germline DNA was also extracted. Treatment-naive at the time, the patients had chronic HBV infection. V was trimmed by 1 base and J by 9 bases, leaving 15 bases between them. CDR1 is GTSNPN, CDR2 SVGIG, per germline (reference sequence). CDR3 length: 13 amino acids. Concerning this clonotype itself: Its cognate antigen is unknown.

The clonotype was recovered from a man between 40 and 49 years old with primary liver carcinoma and hepatitis B virus infection. The chain employs TRBV30 and TRBJ1-1, with D possibly matching TRBD1 (5 bases). Material for sequencing was peripheral blood. The CDR3 spells CAWSEGRASKAFF. CDR3 nucleotides: TGTGCCTGGAGTGAGGGGCGGGCCAGTAAAGCTTTCTTT.